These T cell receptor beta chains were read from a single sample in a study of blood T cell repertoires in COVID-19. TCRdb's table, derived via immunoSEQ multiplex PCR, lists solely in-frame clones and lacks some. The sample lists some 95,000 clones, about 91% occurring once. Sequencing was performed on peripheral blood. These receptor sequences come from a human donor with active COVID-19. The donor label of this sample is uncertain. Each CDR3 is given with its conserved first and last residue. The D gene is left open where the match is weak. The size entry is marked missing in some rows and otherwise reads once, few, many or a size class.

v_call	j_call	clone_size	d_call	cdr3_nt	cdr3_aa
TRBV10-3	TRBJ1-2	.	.	TGTGCCATCAATACAGGCTTGGACTATGGCTACACCTTC	CAINTGLDYGYTF
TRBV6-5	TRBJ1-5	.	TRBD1	TGTGCCAGCAGGCTGACAGGGGGCAATCAGCCCCAGCATTTT	CASRLTGGNQPQHF
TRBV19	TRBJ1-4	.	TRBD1	TGTGCCAGTAGCCACCAGGTTTTGGGGTCAGGGGGAACTAATGAAAAACTGTTTTTT	CASSHQVLGSGGTNEKLFF
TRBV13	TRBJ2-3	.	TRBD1	TGTGCCAGCAGCCCCCGGACAGGGTTGACAGATACGCAGTATTTT	CASSPRTGLTDTQYF
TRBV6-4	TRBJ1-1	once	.	TGTGCCAGCAGGGAGAGCCAGGGCCACACTGAAGCTTTCTTT	CASRESQGHTEAFF
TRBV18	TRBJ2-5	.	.	TGTGCCAGCTCACCAGAGTCCGAGACCCAGTACTTC	CASSPESETQYF
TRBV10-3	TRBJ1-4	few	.	TGTGCCATCATCCCCCAGGGGTGGGAAAAACTGTTTTTT	CAIIPQGWEKLFF
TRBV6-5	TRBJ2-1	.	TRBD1	TGTGCCAGCACAACGGGACAGGTCTCCAATGAGCAGTTCTTC	CASTTGQVSNEQFF
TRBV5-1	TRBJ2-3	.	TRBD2	TGCGCCAGCAGCTCACTGGGACTAGCGGGGGCGGGAGATACGCAGTATTTT	CASSSLGLAGAGDTQYF
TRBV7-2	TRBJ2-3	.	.	TGTGCCAGCAGCTTAGGAGGGACAGATACGCAGTATTTT	CASSLGGTDTQYF
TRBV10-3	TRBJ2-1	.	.	TGTGCCATCAGTGAGTGGAGGGGTGACAATGAGCAGTTCTTC	CAISEWRGDNEQFF
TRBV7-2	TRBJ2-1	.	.	TGTGCCAGCAGCTTAGGACGGGACAATGAGCAGTTCTTC	CASSLGRDNEQFF
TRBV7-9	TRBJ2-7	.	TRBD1	TGTGCCAGCAGCTTAGAGGGGGCGGACGAGCAGTACTTC	CASSLEGADEQYF
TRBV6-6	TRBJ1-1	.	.	TGTGCCAGCAGTTATTCCTATCAGGGGGAAGCTTTCTTT	CASSYSYQGEAFF
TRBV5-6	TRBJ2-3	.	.	TGTGCCAGCAGCCCTGGAGTAGCTGCAGATACGCAGTATTTT	CASSPGVAADTQYF
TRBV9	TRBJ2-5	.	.	TGTGCCAGCAGCCCCTTGGGAGGCCGGGAGACCCAGTACTTC	CASSPLGGRETQYF
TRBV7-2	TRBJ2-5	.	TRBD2	TGTGCCAGCAGCTTAGCTGGAATCTCGATGGGACTAGCGGTCCAAGAGACCCAGTACTTC	CASSLAGISMGLAVQETQYF
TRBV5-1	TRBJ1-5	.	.	TGCGCCAGCAGCTTGGATTCTATTAATCAGCCCCAGCATTTT	CASSLDSINQPQHF
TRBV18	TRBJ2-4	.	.	TGTGCCAGCTCACCAGGACTAACGGGGAACATTCAGTACTTC	CASSPGLTGNIQYF
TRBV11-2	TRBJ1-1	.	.	TGTGCCAGCAGCTTATTTGACAGCAACACTGAAGCTTTCTTT	CASSLFDSNTEAFF
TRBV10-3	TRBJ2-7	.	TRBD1	TGTGCCATCGGGCCGGCCGGGACAGGTTGGGGTGGCGAGCAGTACTTC	CAIGPAGTGWGGEQYF
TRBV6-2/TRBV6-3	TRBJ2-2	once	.	TGTGCCAGCAGCTTTGACAGTTCCGGGGAGCTGTTTTTT	CASSFDSSGELFF
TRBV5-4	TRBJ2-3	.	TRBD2	TGTGCCAGCAGCGCCGGACTAGATTCCGATACGCAGTATTTT	CASSAGLDSDTQYF
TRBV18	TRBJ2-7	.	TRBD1	TGTGCCAGCTCAGCCGGGACAGGAAGTGAGCAGTACTTC	CASSAGTGSEQYF
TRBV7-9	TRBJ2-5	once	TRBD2	TGTGCCAGCAGCTTCGCGGGAGGGCAAGAGACCCAGTACTTC	CASSFAGGQETQYF
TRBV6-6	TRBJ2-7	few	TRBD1	TGTGCCAGCAGTTACACGACAGGGAGCTCCTACGAGCAGTACTTC	CASSYTTGSSYEQYF
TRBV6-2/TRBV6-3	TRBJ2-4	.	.	TGTGCCAGCAGTTCCCGACTCCGCCTAGCCAAAAACATTCAGTACTTC	CASSSRLRLAKNIQYF
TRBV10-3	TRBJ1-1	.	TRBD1	TGTGCCATCAGTGAGAATACAGGGGAGGTTGCTTTCTTT	CAISENTGEVAFF
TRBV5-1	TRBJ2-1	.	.	TGCGCCAGCAGCTTAAGGACTGACAATGAGCAGTTCTTC	CASSLRTDNEQFF